This T cell receptor (beta chain) was retrieved from a study of cytomegalovirus exposure and HLA in healthy donors. This clone was seen more than once but under ten times. The PCR used 60 Vbeta and 13 Jbeta primers. Some clones are missing from TCRdb's copy, which holds only in-frame ones; the method was immunoSEQ multiplex PCR. Of roughly 110,000 clones in the sample, approximately 58% were seen once. This receptor was identified in a woman in her twenties or thirties in good health and CMV-seronegative. The sequencing input was PBMCs.

CDR3 region: CASSLAEREGLSGANVLTF. CDR3 nucleotides: TGCGCCAGCAGCTTGGCCGAGCGGGAGGGCCTCTCTGGGGCCAACGTCCTGACTTTC. J is TRBJ2-6 and V is TRBV5-1; 10 bases are a match to TRBD2. Germline V gene sequence: CDR1 SGHRS, CDR2 YFSETQ. This CDR3 has 19 amino acids. J gave up 0 bases and V 0 bases, and 6 bases lay outside the gene matches.